This T cell receptor (beta chain) was observed in a study of regulatory T cells in long-lasting Graves disease. Study results and limitations: Persistent disease exhibited a predilection for TRBV28, TRBJ1-2 and TRBJ2-5.

Germline loops: CDR1 SQVTM, CDR2 ANQGSEA. CDR3 length: 12 residues. After removal of 4 bases from V and 7 bases from J, the junction contained 4 bases not matched to a gene. CDR3-region Arm-PCR and iRepertoire HTBI primers produced the TCR beta libraries. Via MiXCR, TCRdb re-called the multiplex PCR reads, giving one row per CDR3 protein. The sample lists about 220,000 distinct CDR3 sequences, approximately 20% occurring once. The time point: newly diagnosed GD, antithyroid drugs for less than 3 months. RNA isolated from PBMCs was used to make the TCR library. At least ten counts were recorded for this clonotype. Its antigen is not identified.

The sequences come from peripheral blood mononuclear cells (PBMCs), collected at new diagnosis, from a patient treated with antithyroid drugs. The receptor was derived from a female donor with Graves disease. V usage is TRBV29-1 and J usage is TRBJ2-1, with 7 nucleotides matching TRBD1. This CDR3 reads CSVGTGGNEQFF. The DNA of the CDR3 is TGCAGCGTTGGGACAGGCGGGAATGAGCAGTTCTTC.